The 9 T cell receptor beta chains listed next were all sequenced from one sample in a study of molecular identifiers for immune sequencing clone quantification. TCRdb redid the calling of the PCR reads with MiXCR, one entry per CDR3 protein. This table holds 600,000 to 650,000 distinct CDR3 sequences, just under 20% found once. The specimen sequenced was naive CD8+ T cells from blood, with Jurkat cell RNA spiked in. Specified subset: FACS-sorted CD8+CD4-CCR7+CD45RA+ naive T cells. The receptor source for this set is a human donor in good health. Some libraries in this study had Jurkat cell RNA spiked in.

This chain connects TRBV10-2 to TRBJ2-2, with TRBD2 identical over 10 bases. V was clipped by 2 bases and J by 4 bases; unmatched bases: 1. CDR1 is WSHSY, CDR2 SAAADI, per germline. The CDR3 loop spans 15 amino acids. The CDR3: CASSEVAGGTGELFF. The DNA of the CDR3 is TGCGCCAGCAGTGAGGTAGCGGGGGGCACCGGGGAGCTGTTTTTT.

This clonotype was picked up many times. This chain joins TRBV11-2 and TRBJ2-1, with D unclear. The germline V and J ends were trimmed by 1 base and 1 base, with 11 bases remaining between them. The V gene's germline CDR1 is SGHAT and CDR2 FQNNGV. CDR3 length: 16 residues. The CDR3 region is CASSLVVGFSYNEQFF. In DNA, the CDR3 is TGTGCCAGCAGCTTAGTTGTAGGATTTTCCTACAATGAGCAGTTCTTC. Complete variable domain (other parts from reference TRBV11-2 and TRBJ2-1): EAGVAQSPRYKIIEKRQSVAFWCNPISGHATLYWYQQILGQGPKLLIQFQNNGVVDDSQLPKDRFSAERLKGVDSTLKIQPAKLEDSAVYLCASSLVVGFSYNEQFFGPGTRLTVL.

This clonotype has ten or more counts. CDR3 amino acids: CASSLVGGQGNTEAFF. The CDR3 region has the DNA TGTGCCAGCAGCTTAGTCGGGGGGCAGGGAAACACTGAAGCTTTCTTT. This chain connects TRBV11-2 to TRBJ1-1; D is possibly TRBD1 (6 bases). Deletions cut 1 base from V and 2 bases from J, with 14 bases between. Germline CDR1 and CDR2: SGHAT and FQNNGV. The CDR3 is 16 amino acids.

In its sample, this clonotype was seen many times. The CDR3 DNA is TGCGCCAGCAGCCAAGTAACCGGGAGCGATGAGCAGTTCTTC. Protein: CASSQVTGSDEQFF. The chain recombines TRBV4-1 with TRBJ2-1; TRBD2 is a possible D gene (6 bases). The CDR3 is made up of 14 amino acids. V lost 1 base to trimming and J lost 8 bases, with 12 bases between them. CDR1 and CDR2 from the germline V gene are MGHRA and YSYEKL.

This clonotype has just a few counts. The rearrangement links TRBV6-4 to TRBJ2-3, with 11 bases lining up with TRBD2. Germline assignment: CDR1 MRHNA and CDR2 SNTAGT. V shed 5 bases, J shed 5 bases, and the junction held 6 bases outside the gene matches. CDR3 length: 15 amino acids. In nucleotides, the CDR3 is TGTGCCAGCAGTTATAGCGGGGGGGCTGGAGATACGCAGTATTTT. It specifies CASSYSGGAGDTQYF.

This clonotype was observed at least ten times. The DNA for the CDR3 is TGTGCCAGCAGCTTAGTCGGCGTCGAGAGAGCCAAAAACATTCAGTACTTC. It translates to CASSLVGVERAKNIQYF. The chain uses TRBV7-9 and TRBJ2-4; D is unclear. This CDR3 is 17 amino acids long. The germline gives CDR1 SEHNR, CDR2 FQNEAQ (reference sequence). The V end lost 1 base, the J end lost 0 bases, and 13 bases lay between the germline ends.

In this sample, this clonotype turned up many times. The CDR3 DNA reads as TGTGCCAGCAGCTTCGATCTCGGGCCAAAAGAGACCCAGTACTTC. As protein: CASSFDLGPKETQYF. The gene calls are TRBV7-2 and TRBJ2-5, with unresolved D. The CDR3 contains 15 residues. The ends were cut back, 3 bases at V and 3 bases at J, with 14 bases in the middle. The germline gives CDR1 SGHTA, CDR2 FQGNSA.

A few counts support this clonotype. The CDR3 region has the DNA TGTGCCAGCAGCTTAGGGCCGGGGTATCCCTACGAGCAGTACTTC. Translating it yields CASSLGPGYPYEQYF. The rearrangement links TRBV11-3 to TRBJ2-7, with D perhaps TRBD2 (5 bases). This CDR3 contains 15 residues. Germline V lookup: CDR1 SGHNT, CDR2 YENEEA. V was pared by 1 base and J by 2 bases, with 12 bases between.

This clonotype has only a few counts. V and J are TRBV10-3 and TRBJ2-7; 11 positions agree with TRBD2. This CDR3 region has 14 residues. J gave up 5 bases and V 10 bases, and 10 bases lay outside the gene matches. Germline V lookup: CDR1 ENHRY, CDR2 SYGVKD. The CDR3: CASTSGSARNEQYF. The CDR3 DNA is TGTGCCAGTACTAGCGGGAGTGCGAGGAACGAGCAGTACTTC.